Listed below are T cell receptor beta chains from one sample, sequenced in a study of blood T cell repertoires in COVID-19. Assay: immunoSEQ multiplex PCR; the TCRdb copy retains only in-frame clones and omits some. The data hold about 45,000 clones, with about 90% observed a single time. Material for sequencing was peripheral blood. Every receptor here comes from a human donor in a cohort sampled during active COVID-19. CDR3s include the opening cysteine and the closing phenylalanine or tryptophan. D genes are given only for firm matches. The size entry is marked missing in some rows and otherwise reads once, few, many or a size class.

j_call | clone_size | d_call | v_call | cdr3_nt | cdr3_aa
TRBJ2-1 | - | - | TRBV7-8 | TGTGCCAGCAGACCAGCCGGGACATTCTACAATGAGCAGTTCTTC | CASRPAGTFYNEQFF
TRBJ2-2 | - | - | TRBV12-3/TRBV12-4 | TGTGCCAGCAGTGGAGGGGTCGGGGAGCTGTTTTTT | CASSGGVGELFF
TRBJ2-1 | - | - | TRBV15 | TGTGCCACCAGCAGAGATCGGCTAGGCAATGAGCAGTTCTTC | CATSRDRLGNEQFF
TRBJ2-3 | once | TRBD2 | TRBV7-9 | TGTGCCAGCAGCTCCAGGACTAGCGGGATAGCGACAGATACGCAGTATTTT | CASSSRTSGIATDTQYF
TRBJ2-2 | - | - | TRBV24-1 | TGTGCCACCAGTGATCCGTTAGGGGTCTCGGGCACCGGGGAGCTGTTTTTT | CATSDPLGVSGTGELFF
TRBJ2-1 | - | TRBD2 | TRBV3-1/TRBV3-2 | TGTGCCAGCAGCCAAGCCCTAGCGGGAGGACATGAGCAGTTCTTC | CASSQALAGGHEQFF
TRBJ1-1 | - | - | TRBV5-1 | TGCGCCAGCAGCTTGGAGCTGGGACACCAGAACACTGAAGCTTTCTTT | CASSLELGHQNTEAFF
TRBJ1-5 | - | - | TRBV21-1 | TGTGCCAGCAGCACGACCGGGACAGGGTTCCAGCCCCAGCATTTT | CASSTTGTGFQPQHF
TRBJ2-2 | - | - | TRBV27 | TGTGCCAGCAGTTTGAGTTACCCAACCGGGGAGCTGTTTTTT | CASSLSYPTGELFF
TRBJ2-3 | - | - | TRBV4-2 | TGTGCCAGCAGCCAAGCACGGAGGGCAGATACGCAGTATTTT | CASSQARRADTQYF
TRBJ1-1 | - | - | TRBV10-3 | TGTGCCATCAGTGATGAGGCAGGGATGGGCACTGAAGCTTTCTTT | CAISDEAGMGTEAFF
TRBJ2-1 | - | TRBD1 | TRBV14 | TGTGCCAGCAGCCGAACGACAGGGGTTAATGAGCAGTTCTTC | CASSRTTGVNEQFF
TRBJ1-2 | - | - | TRBV19 | TGTGCCAGTAAATCCAGCCAGGAAACTAACTATGGCTACACCTTC | CASKSSQETNYGYTF
TRBJ2-2 | - | TRBD1 | TRBV6-5 | TGTGCCAGCAGCCAGGGGGCGAACACCGGGGAGCTGTTTTTT | CASSQGANTGELFF
TRBJ1-2 | - | - | TRBV2 | TGTGCCAGCAGAAGTACGGGGGACTATGGCTACACCTTC | CASRSTGDYGYTF
TRBJ2-2 | - | TRBD2 | TRBV13 | TGTGCCAGCAGGCGGACTAGCGAGAGCTCAGAGCTGTTTTTT | CASRRTSESSELFF
TRBJ1-3 | - | - | TRBV14 | TGTGCCAGCAGCCAAGGAGATTACTCTGGAAACACCATATATTTT | CASSQGDYSGNTIYF
TRBJ2-1 | - | - | TRBV25-1 | TGTGCCAGCAGTGAATTGGGCAGGGTGGTTGTCAATGAGCAGTTCTTC | CASSELGRVVVNEQFF
TRBJ1-4 | once | TRBD1 | TRBV6-6 | TGTGCCAGCAGTCAGCCGGACAGGGGAGTAGGTGAAAAACTGTTTTTT | CASSQPDRGVGEKLFF
TRBJ2-7 | - | - | TRBV29-1 | TGCAGCGCCACCGAGGCTAACACTTACGAGCAGTACTTC | CSATEANTYEQYF
TRBJ1-3 | - | - | TRBV5-1 | TGCGCCAGCAGCTTGGACAGGGTCTCTGGAAACACCATATATTTT | CASSLDRVSGNTIYF
TRBJ2-7 | - | TRBD2 | TRBV11-2 | TGTGCCAGCAGCTTAGGGACTAGCTACGAGCAGTACTTC | CASSLGTSYEQYF
TRBJ2-7 | - | TRBD2 | TRBV28 | TGTGCCAGCAGTTTATCAGCGGGAGGGCCCCCCGAGCAGTACTTC | CASSLSAGGPPEQYF
TRBJ2-7 | - | - | TRBV29-1 | TGCAGCGTTGTAGACGGGAGCTCCTACGAGCAGTACTTC | CSVVDGSSYEQYF
TRBJ2-1 | - | TRBD2 | TRBV27 | TGTGCCAGCAGTCCGCAGGGACTAGCGGGAAGGGAGCAGTTCTTC | CASSPQGLAGREQFF
TRBJ2-5 | - | TRBD2 | TRBV6-5 | TGTGCCAGCAGTTACTCGAGCGGACTAGGGCAAGAGACCCAGTACTTC | CASSYSSGLGQETQYF
TRBJ2-7 | - | TRBD2 | TRBV7-8 | TGTGCCAGCAGCTTAGCGGGGTGGACTAGCGGGAGGGAACATAGCTACGAGCAGTACTTC | CASSLAGWTSGREHSYEQYF
TRBJ1-2 | few | - | TRBV11-2 | TGTGCCAGCAGCTTAGCTGCAGGGGACTATGGCTACACCTTC | CASSLAAGDYGYTF
TRBJ2-2 | few | TRBD2 | TRBV5-4 | TGTGCCAGCAGCCCAGTTGGCGGGAGAGCTAACACCGGGGAGCTGTTTTTT | CASSPVGGRANTGELFF
TRBJ1-3 | - | - | TRBV10-3 | TGTGCCATCAGTGAGTCGGCCGCGGCGGCTGGAAACACCATATATTTT | CAISESAAAAGNTIYF
TRBJ2-7 | - | - | TRBV9 | TGTGCCAGCAGCGTAGGGGTAGGGAGCTCCTACGAGCAGTACTTC | CASSVGVGSSYEQYF
TRBJ2-3 | - | - | TRBV9 | TGTGCCAGCAGCGTAGATGTTGAAGAGAGGGATACGCAGTATTTT | CASSVDVEERDTQYF
TRBJ2-7 | - | - | TRBV5-6 | TGTGCCAGCAGCTCGGGGAGTTTCTCTGAGCAGTACTTC | CASSSGSFSEQYF
TRBJ1-1 | - | TRBD1 | TRBV29-1 | TGCAGCGTTGGGGGACAGGGACTTGAAGCTTTCTTT | CSVGGQGLEAFF
TRBJ2-7 | - | TRBD2 | TRBV28 | TGTGCCAGCAGTTATCCGGGACTAGCGGGAGACTGGCACGAGCAGTACTTC | CASSYPGLAGDWHEQYF
TRBJ2-4 | - | - | TRBV20-1 | TGCAGTGCTAGTCTGACACTAGCCAAAAACATTCAGTACTTC | CSASLTLAKNIQYF
TRBJ2-1 | - | TRBD2 | TRBV4-1 | TGCGCCAGCAGTCACCAGCGGGAGGGTTACAATGAGCAGTTCTTC | CASSHQREGYNEQFF
TRBJ2-1 | - | TRBD1 | TRBV4-3 | TGCGCCAGCAGCCAAGGACAGGGGACCTACAATGAGCAGTTCTTC | CASSQGQGTYNEQFF
TRBJ2-5 | - | - | TRBV2 | TGTGCCAGCAGCCACCAGGGGTCCCGTGGGGAGACCCAGTACTTC | CASSHQGSRGETQYF
TRBJ1-6 | - | - | TRBV28 | TGTGCCAGCAGGAACTCCGGGACATCATACAATTCACCCCTCCACTTT | CASRNSGTSYNSPLHF
TRBJ2-2 | - | - | TRBV2 | TGTGCCAGCTCCCGGGTGAAGGAGGACACCGGGGAGCTGTTTTTT | CASSRVKEDTGELFF
TRBJ2-7 | - | - | TRBV7-2 | TGTGCCAGCAGCACCACAGGGGGGGACTACGAGCAGTACTTC | CASSTTGGDYEQYF
TRBJ1-6 | - | TRBD1 | TRBV5-5 | TGTGCCAGCAGCTTGTCGAAGGGGACAGGGTTTAATTCACCCCTCCACTTT | CASSLSKGTGFNSPLHF
TRBJ2-5 | - | TRBD1 | TRBV11-3 | TGTGCCAGCAGCTTAGGAGCGGGACAGGGGTCAGAGACCCAGTACTTC | CASSLGAGQGSETQYF